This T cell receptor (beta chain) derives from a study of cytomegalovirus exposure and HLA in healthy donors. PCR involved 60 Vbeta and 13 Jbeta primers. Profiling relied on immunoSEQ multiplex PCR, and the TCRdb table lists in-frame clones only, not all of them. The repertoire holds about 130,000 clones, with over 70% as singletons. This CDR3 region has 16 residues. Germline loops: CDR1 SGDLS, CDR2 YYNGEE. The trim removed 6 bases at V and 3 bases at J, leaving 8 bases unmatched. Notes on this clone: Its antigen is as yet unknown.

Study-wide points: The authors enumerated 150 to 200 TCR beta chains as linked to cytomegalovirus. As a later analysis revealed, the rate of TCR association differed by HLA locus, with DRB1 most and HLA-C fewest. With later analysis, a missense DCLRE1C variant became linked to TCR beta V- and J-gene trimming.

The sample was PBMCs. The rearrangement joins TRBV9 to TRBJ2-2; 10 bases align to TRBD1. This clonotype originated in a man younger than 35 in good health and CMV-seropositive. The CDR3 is CASTPPGQGDTGELFF. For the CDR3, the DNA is TGTGCCAGCACTCCTCCCGGACAGGGGGACACCGGGGAGCTGTTTTTT.